The next 25 T cell receptor beta chains were all read from a single sample in a study of regulatory T cells in long-lasting Graves disease. Building the TCR beta libraries relied on iRepertoire HTBI primers, and CDR3 regions underwent Arm-PCR. One entry per CDR3 protein results from TCRdb running MiXCR on the multiplex PCR reads. The top ten hold about 40% of the sample, which has about 320,000 distinct CDR3 sequences, about 18% seen once. Time point here: newly diagnosed GD, antithyroid drugs for less than 3 months. PBMCs provided the RNA from which the TCR library was made. Sequences were derived from peripheral blood mononuclear cells (PBMCs), sampled at new diagnosis, from a patient treated with antithyroid drugs. The receptors here all came from a female donor with Graves disease.

The CDR3 DNA is TGTGCCAGCAGCTCCAGACCCATTGAAGCTTTCTTT. Translated, it gives CASSSRPIEAFF. V gene TRBV13 combines with J gene TRBJ1-1; no firm D call. Germline CDR1 PRHDT, CDR2 FYEKMQ (reference sequence). V dropped 4 bases and J dropped 7 bases, with 10 bases sitting between them. The CDR3 is made up of 12 amino acids.

The gene calls are TRBV4-1 and TRBJ1-2, with 7 bases identical to TRBD1. CDR1 is MGHRA, CDR2 YSYEKL, per germline. This CDR3 region has 18 residues. The V segment lost 0 bases and the J segment 3 bases; nucleotides outside the gene matches: 13. The CDR3 is CASSQEGPGGRHDYGYTF. The CDR3 region has the DNA TGCGCCAGCAGCCAAGAAGGGCCAGGGGGTCGCCACGACTATGGCTACACCTTC.

This clonotype was counted ten times or more. The V call is TRBV27, the J call TRBJ2-2; D perhaps matches TRBD1 (6 bases). V lost 5 bases and J 6 bases, leaving 13 bases between the germline ends. The CDR3 sequence is 14 residues long. The germline gives CDR1 MNHEY, CDR2 SMNVEV (reference sequence). The CDR3 DNA follows: TGTGCCAGCAGTGTAAGCCAGGGGTCCGGGGAGCTGTTTTTT. Translated, it gives CASSVSQGSGELFF.

This clonotype was observed a handful of times. The chain couples TRBV27 to TRBJ2-1; 9 bases fit TRBD2. This CDR3 region has 16 residues. CDR1 MNHEY and CDR2 SMNVEV come from the germline V gene (reference sequence). J lost 6 bases, V lost 7 bases, and 13 bases had no gene match. In nucleotides, the CDR3 is TGTGCCAGCACGGAGGTAGCGGGAGTCTTCGGCAATGAGCAGTTCTTC. Translation gives CASTEVAGVFGNEQFF.

Many counts were recorded for this clonotype. The chain recombines TRBV7-9 with TRBJ2-7; 8 bases line up with TRBD2. In germline, CDR1 is SEHNR, CDR2 FQNEAQ (reference sequence). The ends lost 5 bases at V and 7 bases at J; junction bases unmatched: 7. The CDR3 is 13 amino acids. In DNA form, the CDR3 reads TGTGCCAGCAGCGGAGGACTAGCTGGGGAGCAGTACTTC. Encoded protein: CASSGGLAGEQYF.

This clonotype has a count of ten or more. The chain uses TRBV12-3 or TRBV12-4 and TRBJ2-3, with D tentatively TRBD2 (6 bases). This CDR3 is 15 amino acids long. Trimming took 3 bases from V and 3 from J, leaving 13 bases between them. In DNA, the CDR3 is TGTGCCAGCAGTTTGGCGGGGCTTAAAACAGATACGCAGTATTTT. Protein: CASSLAGLKTDTQYF.

Details on this clonotype: A far larger clone is one base from this, pointing to a likely read error. The CDR3 DNA reads TGTGCCAGCAGTGGGACTAGCGGGAACACCGGGGAGCTGGTTTTT. This sequence encodes CASSGTSGNTGELVF. The chain links TRBV12-3 or TRBV12-4 to TRBJ2-2, with 13 bases matching TRBD2. The CDR3 spans 15 residues.

With regard to this clonotype: Germline is not matched at one junction end, which may reflect a read error. The rearrangement uses TRBV6-1 and TRBJ2-3, with a possible D match to TRBD2 (5 bases). Germline values: CDR1 MNHNS, CDR2 SASEGT. The CDR3 sequence is 14 residues long. CDR3 in DNA: TGTGCCAGCAGCTTGGGGAGAAGCACAGATATGCAGTATTTT. This translates into CASSLGRSTDMQYF.

Ten or more counts support this clonotype. The chain couples TRBV5-1 to TRBJ2-1; a weak D match, TRBD1 (6 bases). The CDR3 totals 14 residues. The germline gives CDR1 SGHRS, CDR2 YFSETQ. V shed 0 bases and J shed 9 bases, with 13 bases lying between them. CDR3 region: CASSLGPGAFEQFF. The CDR3 bases are TGCGCCAGCAGCTTGGGTCCAGGGGCTTTTGAGCAGTTCTTC.

The J gene is TRBJ2-6, the V gene TRBV19, with 7 positions matching TRBD2. Germline V gene data show CDR1 as LNHDA and CDR2 as SQIVND (reference sequence). The CDR3 runs 16 residues. V trimming: 7 bases; J trimming: 1 base; junction bases outside the gene matches: 7. CDR3 residues: CASTSGVRSGANVLTF. Here the CDR3 DNA reads TGTGCCAGTACAAGCGGGGTTCGGTCTGGGGCCAACGTCCTGACTTTC. Using reference TRBV19 and TRBJ2-6 for the parts outside the CDR3, the full variable domain is DGGITQSPKYLFRKEGQNVTLSCEQNLNHDAMYWYRQDPGQGLRLIYYSQIVNDFQKGDIAEGYSVSREKKESFPLTVTSAQKNPTAFYLCASTSGVRSGANVLTFGAGSRLTVL.

This clonotype has ten or more counts. CDR3 sequence reads: CASNPGILAKNIQYF. The CDR3 DNA reads TGTGCCAGTAACCCAGGGATCCTAGCCAAAAACATTCAGTACTTC. The chain couples TRBV19 to TRBJ2-4; D may be TRBD1 (5 bases). Germline V gives CDR1 LNHDA, CDR2 SQIVND (reference sequence). The CDR3 length is 15 residues. Trimming removed 7 bases at V and 0 bases at J, with 13 bases between.

This clonotype was seen many times. The chain has TRBV19 and TRBJ2-1; perhaps TRBD2 as D (6 bases). The CDR3 is made up of 16 amino acids. Looked up from germline, CDR1 is LNHDA and CDR2 is SQIVND (reference sequence). The ends were cut back, 6 bases at V and 7 bases at J, with 22 bases in the middle. This chain's CDR3 is CASRARGGAGRNEQFF. CDR3 DNA: TGTGCCAGTAGGGCTAGAGGCGGGGCCGGGCGGAATGAGCAGTTCTTC.

The CDR3 protein is CASSISSGTGNEQFF. In nucleotides, the CDR3 is TGTGCCAGTAGTATTTCCTCTGGGACAGGGAATGAGCAGTTCTTC. The V gene is TRBV19, the J gene TRBJ2-1; 9 nucleotides agree with TRBD1. V lost 3 bases, J lost 7 bases, and 7 bases stayed unmatched. This CDR3 spans 15 amino acids. Germline CDR1 LNHDA, CDR2 SQIVND (reference sequence). The full variable domain, completed using reference TRBV19 and TRBJ2-1, is DGGITQSPKYLFRKEGQNVTLSCEQNLNHDAMYWYRQDPGQGLRLIYYSQIVNDFQKGDIAEGYSVSREKKESFPLTVTSAQKNPTAFYLCASSISSGTGNEQFFGPGTRLTVL.

In its sample, this clonotype was seen a few times. V gene TRBV5-4 combines with J gene TRBJ2-3; 8 nucleotides agree with TRBD2. Looked up from germline, CDR1 is SGHNT and CDR2 is YYREEE (reference sequence). Trimming cost V 4 bases and J 2 bases; bases outside gene matches: 6. The CDR3 extends over 15 amino acids. The DNA of the CDR3 is TGTGCCAGCAGCCCGGGGGGGCGGAACACAGATACGCAGTATTTT. This encodes CASSPGGRNTDTQYF.

This clonotype was observed many times. The V call is TRBV2, the J call TRBJ1-4; D remains unclear. Germline-derived CDR1 and CDR2 are SNHLY and FYNNEI. Deletions cut 8 bases from V and 5 bases from J, with 9 bases between. This CDR3 comprises 12 residues. The CDR3 sequence is CASGYSNEKLFF. The CDR3 DNA is TGTGCCAGCGGGTACTCAAATGAAAAACTGTTTTTT.

With regard to this clonotype: A far bigger clonotype differs at one base, so this is likely a read error. The chain recombines TRBV2 with TRBJ2-7, with 11 positions matching TRBD1. Germline CDR1 SNHLY, CDR2 FYNNEI. With 6 bases clipped from V and 4 bases from J, the junction kept 14 bases outside the gene matches. This CDR3 contains 17 residues. This CDR3 is CASRNSGQGAMWYEQYF. Here the CDR3 DNA reads TGTGCCAGCAGGAACTCCGGACAGGGGGCTATGTGGTACGAGCAGTACTTC.

This clonotype has more than one count but fewer than ten. CDR3: CASSRMTSGTDTQYF. The CDR3 DNA is TGTGCCAGCAGCCGGATGACTAGCGGCACAGATACGCAGTATTTT. This chain uses TRBV7-9 with TRBJ2-3, with TRBD2 matching over 8 bases. The germline V gene has CDR1 SEHNR and CDR2 FQNEAQ (reference sequence). The CDR3 spans 15 residues. The V gene end was trimmed by 5 bases and the J gene end by 1 base; junction bases not matched to a gene: 5.

This clonotype was detected ten times or more. V gene TRBV11-1 combines with J gene TRBJ2-1, with TRBD2 matching 10 bases. Per the germline V gene, CDR1 is SGHAT and CDR2 is FQDESV (reference sequence). This CDR3 has 15 residues. The trim removed 10 bases at V and 3 bases at J, leaving 9 bases unmatched. The CDR3 DNA is TGTGCCACCGGGGGCCCTAGCGGGAGCTACAATGAGCAGTTCTTC. Translation: CATGGPSGSYNEQFF.

This sequence joins TRBV27 and TRBJ2-3; D unresolved. CDR3 length: 13 amino acids. CDR1 MNHEY and CDR2 SMNVEV come from the germline V gene (reference sequence). V lost 1 base and J 4 bases, leaving 6 bases between the germline ends. The CDR3 loop reads CASSLWGSDTQYF. DNA of the CDR3: TGTGCCAGCAGTTTATGGGGTTCAGATACGCAGTATTTT.

About this clonotype itself: The likely explanation is a read error, given a far larger clone one base away. Since the CDR3 does not end with the conserved phenylalanine or tryptophan, this likely comes from a read error. The DNA is left out, because the CDR3 cannot be placed on it with certainty; the CDR3 is given as TCRdb lists it. The chain carries TRBV2 and TRBJ2-4; the D segment call TRBD1 is taken from the table without a DNA check. Germline assignment: CDR1 SNHLY and CDR2 FYNNEI. The CDR3 length equals 13 residues, ends included. CDR3 sequence: CASNPGQGVTQYL.

This clonotype was observed at least ten times. The genes are TRBV12-3 or TRBV12-4 and TRBJ1-5; D is possibly TRBD1 (5 bases). CDR3 size: 14 residues. V gave up 10 bases and J gave up 0 bases, with 13 bases separating them. The CDR3 spells CATGTPSSNQPQHF. The CDR3 DNA reads as TGTGCCACCGGGACCCCATCTAGCAATCAGCCCCAGCATTTT.

In this sample, this clonotype turned up a few times. A much larger clonotype is one base distant, so this may be a read error. V gene TRBV6-2 or TRBV6-3 combines with J gene TRBJ2-7; 9 nucleotides align to TRBD2. There are 20 residues in the CDR3. Germline V CDR1 and CDR2: MNHEY, SVGEGT. Losses at the gene ends were 6 bases for V and 0 bases for J; bases not matched to a gene: 21. CDR3 DNA: TGTGCCAGCAGCACCAACTTACAGACTAGCGGCCATCAAGACTCCTACGAGCAGTACTTC. As protein: CASSTNLQTSGHQDSYEQYF.

The rearrangement links TRBV20-1 to TRBJ1-3; a possible D gene is TRBD1 (5 bases). CDR3 length equals 12 residues. Trimming pared 5 bases from V and 4 bases from J, leaving 9 bases between. CDR1 is DFQATT, CDR2 SNEGSKA, per germline (reference sequence). The CDR3 bases are TGCAGTGCTTGGGACGGAGGAAACACCATATATTTT. As protein: CSAWDGGNTIYF.

The sample holds many counts of this clonotype. The chain employs TRBV11-3 and TRBJ1-2; D is unclear. V was clipped by 1 base and J by 4 bases, with 4 bases between them. The CDR3 length is 12 residues. Germline CDR1 SGHNT, CDR2 YENEEA. The CDR3, as DNA: TGTGCCAGCAGCTTAGGGACCTATGGCTACACCTTC. It is translated as CASSLGTYGYTF.

This clonotype was observed many times. The chain joins TRBV20-1 to TRBJ2-1, with 11 nucleotides matching TRBD1. CDR1 and CDR2 from the germline V gene are DFQATT and SNEGSKA (reference sequence). V shed 3 bases, J shed 3 bases, and the junction held 4 bases outside the gene matches. The CDR3 contains 15 residues. The CDR3 spells CSASEGTGGYNEQFF. CDR3 in DNA: TGCAGTGCTAGTGAAGGGACAGGGGGCTACAATGAGCAGTTCTTC.